This T cell receptor beta chain was documented in a study of control samples from healthy donors and cancer patients. The CDR3 has 12 residues. Trimming cost V 2 bases and J 4 bases, with 3 bases left between them. Germline values: CDR1 SGHTA, CDR2 FQGNSA. Only in-frame clones appear in the TCRdb table, and some are missing; sequencing was by immunoSEQ multiplex PCR. The sample has about 180,000 clones; roughly 90% are singletons. The clonotype comes from a woman in her forties or fifties in good health. The chain couples TRBV7-2 to TRBJ1-5; D ambiguous. The specimen sequenced was blood. CDR3 in DNA: TGTGCCAGCAGCTTAATGAATCAGCCCCAGCATTTT. Amino acids: CASSLMNQPQHF.